The clone carrying this T cell receptor beta chain was recorded a few times. The antigen remains undetermined. Other DNA sequences from this sample encode an identical CDR3 as well. Sequencing used immunoSEQ multiplex PCR; TCRdb keeps in-frame clones, though not all of them. Found here are approximately 22,000 clones, less than 70% of them singletons; the top ten hold about 12%. Germline CDR1 and CDR2: SGHRS and YFSETQ. The CDR3 loop spans 12 amino acids. V shed 1 base, J shed 6 bases, and the junction held 1 base outside the gene matches. These data belong to a study of T cells in narcolepsy. The study, taken as a whole, reports: Autoreactive HCRT-specific and TRIB2-specific clonotypes were marked in same-patient CSF-versus-blood CD4+ comparisons. Blood of same and different patients, but not healthy controls, reportedly held recurring autoreactive clonotypes.

The chain employs TRBV5-1 and TRBJ2-7, with TRBD1 identical over 7 bases. Material: memory (CD45RA-) CD4+ T cells from blood. The source is a human donor in good health. DNA for the CDR3: TGCGCCAGCAGCTTGCGGACAGGCGAGCAGTACTTC. Its protein product is CASSLRTGEQYF.